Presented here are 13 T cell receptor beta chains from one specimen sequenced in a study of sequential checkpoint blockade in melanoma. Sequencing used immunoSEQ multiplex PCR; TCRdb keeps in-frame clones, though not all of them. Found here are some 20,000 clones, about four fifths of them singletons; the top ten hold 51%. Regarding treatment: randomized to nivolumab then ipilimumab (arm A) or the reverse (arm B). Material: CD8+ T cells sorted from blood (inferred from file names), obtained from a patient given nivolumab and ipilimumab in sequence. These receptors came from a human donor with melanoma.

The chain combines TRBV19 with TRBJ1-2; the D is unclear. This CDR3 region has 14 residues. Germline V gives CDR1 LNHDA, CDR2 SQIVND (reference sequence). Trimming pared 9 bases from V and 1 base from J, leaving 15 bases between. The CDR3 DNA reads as TGTGCCAGCCTAGGAGGTCTGATTAACTATGGCTACACCTTC. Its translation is CASLGGLINYGYTF.

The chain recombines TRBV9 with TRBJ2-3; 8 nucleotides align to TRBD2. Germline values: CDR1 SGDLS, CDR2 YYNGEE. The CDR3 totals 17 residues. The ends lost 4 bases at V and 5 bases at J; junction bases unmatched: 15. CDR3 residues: CASSPPGGAPRQDTQYF. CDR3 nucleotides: TGTGCCAGCAGCCCGCCCGGGGGGGCCCCTAGACAAGATACGCAGTATTTT.

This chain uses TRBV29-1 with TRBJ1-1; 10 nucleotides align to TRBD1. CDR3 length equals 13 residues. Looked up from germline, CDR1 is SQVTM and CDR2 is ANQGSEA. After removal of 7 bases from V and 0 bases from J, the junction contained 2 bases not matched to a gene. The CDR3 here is CSAGQGVNTEAFF. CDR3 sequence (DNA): TGCAGCGCTGGACAGGGGGTGAACACTGAAGCTTTCTTT. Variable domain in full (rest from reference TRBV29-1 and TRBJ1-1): SAVISQKPSRDICQRGTSLTIQCQVDSQVTMMFWYRQQPGQSLTLIATANQGSEATYESGFVIDKFPISRPNLTFSTLTVSNMSPEDSSIYLCSAGQGVNTEAFFGQGTRLTVV.

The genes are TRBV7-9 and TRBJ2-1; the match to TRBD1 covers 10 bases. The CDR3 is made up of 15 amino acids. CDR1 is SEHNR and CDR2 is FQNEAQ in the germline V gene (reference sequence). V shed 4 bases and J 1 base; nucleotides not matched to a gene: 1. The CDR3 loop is CASSSGQGSYNEQFF. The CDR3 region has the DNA TGTGCCAGCAGCTCGGGACAGGGGTCCTACAATGAGCAGTTCTTC.

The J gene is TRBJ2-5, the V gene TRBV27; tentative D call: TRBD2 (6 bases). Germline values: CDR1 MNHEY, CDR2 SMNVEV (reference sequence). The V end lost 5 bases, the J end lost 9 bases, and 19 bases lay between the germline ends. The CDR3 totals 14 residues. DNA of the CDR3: TGTGCCAGCAGTCCGGGACTGACTCCGACGGCCCAGTACTTC. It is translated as CASSPGLTPTAQYF.

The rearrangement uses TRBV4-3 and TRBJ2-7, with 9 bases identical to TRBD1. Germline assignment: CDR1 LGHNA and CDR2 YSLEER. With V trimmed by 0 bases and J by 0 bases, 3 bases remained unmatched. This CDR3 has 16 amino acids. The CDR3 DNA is TGCGCCAGCAGCCAAGACGGGACAGGGTCCTCCTACGAGCAGTACTTC. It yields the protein CASSQDGTGSSYEQYF.

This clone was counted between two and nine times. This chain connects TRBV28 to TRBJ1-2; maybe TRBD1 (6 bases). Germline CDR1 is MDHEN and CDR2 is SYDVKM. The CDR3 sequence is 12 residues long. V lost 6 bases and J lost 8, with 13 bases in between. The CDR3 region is CASSLTGHGYTF. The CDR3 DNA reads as TGTGCCAGCAGCCTAACAGGGCACGGCTACACCTTC.

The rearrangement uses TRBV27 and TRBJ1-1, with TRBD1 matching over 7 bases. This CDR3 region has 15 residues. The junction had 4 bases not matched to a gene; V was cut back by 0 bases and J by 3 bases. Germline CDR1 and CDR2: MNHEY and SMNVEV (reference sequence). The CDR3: CASSLSAGGYTEAFF. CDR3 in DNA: TGTGCCAGCAGTTTATCGGCAGGGGGTTACACTGAAGCTTTCTTT.

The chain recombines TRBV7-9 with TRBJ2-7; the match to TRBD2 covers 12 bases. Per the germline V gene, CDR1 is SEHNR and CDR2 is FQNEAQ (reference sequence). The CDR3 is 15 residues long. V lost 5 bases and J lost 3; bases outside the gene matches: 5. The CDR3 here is CASSAWTSGDYEQYF. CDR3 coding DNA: TGTGCCAGCAGCGCCTGGACTAGCGGGGACTACGAGCAGTACTTC.

CDR3 sequence: CAWSVPELNTEAFF. CDR3 sequence (DNA): TGTGCCTGGAGTGTGCCAGAATTGAACACTGAAGCTTTCTTT. The chain carries TRBV30 and TRBJ1-1; D gene ambiguous. Deletions cut 0 bases from V and 0 bases from J, with 8 bases between. This CDR3 region has 14 residues. Germline V lookup: CDR1 GTSNPN, CDR2 SVGIG (reference sequence).

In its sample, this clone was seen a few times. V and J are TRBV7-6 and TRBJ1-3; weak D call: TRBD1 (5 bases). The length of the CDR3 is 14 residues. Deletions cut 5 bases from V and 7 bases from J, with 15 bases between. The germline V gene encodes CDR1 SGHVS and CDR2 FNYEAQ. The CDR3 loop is CASSASRAWNTIYF. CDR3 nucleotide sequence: TGTGCCAGCAGCGCGTCCAGGGCCTGGAACACCATATATTTT. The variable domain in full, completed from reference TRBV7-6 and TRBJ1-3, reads GAGVSQSPRYKVTKRGQDVALRCDPISGHVSLYWYRQALGQGPEFLTYFNYEAQQDKSGLPNDRFSAERPEGSISTLTIQRTEQRDSAMYRCASSASRAWNTIYFGEGSWLTVV.

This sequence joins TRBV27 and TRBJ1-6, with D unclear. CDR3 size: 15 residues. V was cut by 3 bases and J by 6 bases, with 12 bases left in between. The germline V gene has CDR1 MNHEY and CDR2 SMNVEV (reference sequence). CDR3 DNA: TGTGCCAGCAGTTTTTCAATCCGGGGTAATTCACCCCTCCACTTT. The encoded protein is CASSFSIRGNSPLHF.

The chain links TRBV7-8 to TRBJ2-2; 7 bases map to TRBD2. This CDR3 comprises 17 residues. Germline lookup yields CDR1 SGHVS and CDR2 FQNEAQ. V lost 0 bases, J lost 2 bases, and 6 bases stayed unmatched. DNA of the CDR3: TGTGCCAGCAGCTTAGCTGGTGGCGGGGGAAACACCGGGGAGCTGTTTTTT. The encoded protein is CASSLAGGGGNTGELFF.